A single sample gave rise to the 25 T cell receptor beta chains below, sequenced in a study of cytomegalovirus exposure and HLA in healthy donors. 60 Vbeta and 13 Jbeta primers were used in PCR. The method was immunoSEQ multiplex PCR; TCRdb's version includes in-frame clones alone and lacks a portion of them. Of some 150,000 clones in the sample, about 72% were seen once. Source material: PBMCs. Receptors were obtained from a human donor in good health.

The rearrangement links TRBV4-1 to TRBJ1-3; D is possibly TRBD1 (6 bases). Trimming removed 0 bases at V and 3 bases at J, with 12 bases between. Per germline, CDR1 MGHRA and CDR2 YSYEKL. CDR3 size: 16 residues. The DNA of the CDR3 is TGCGCCAGCAGCCAAGATAATACAGGGTATGGAAACACCATATATTTT. This codes for CASSQDNTGYGNTIYF.

This chain connects TRBV6-5 to TRBJ2-3; TRBD1 might be the D (5 bases). Trimming took 0 bases from V and 4 from J, leaving 11 bases between them. The CDR3 is 15 amino acids. The germline V gene has CDR1 MNHEY and CDR2 SVGAGI. CDR3 amino acids: CASSYSGLGADTQYF. DNA for the CDR3: TGTGCCAGCAGTTACTCAGGGCTAGGGGCAGATACGCAGTATTTT.

The rearrangement joins TRBV10-3 to TRBJ2-5, with 7 bases lining up with TRBD1. The junction had 17 bases not matched to a gene; V was cut back by 4 bases and J by 0 bases. CDR1 and CDR2 (germline): ENHRY, SYGVKD. The CDR3 covers 19 residues. The CDR3 sequence: CAISGEWDSFREYQETQYF. The DNA for the CDR3 is TGTGCCATCAGTGGAGAGTGGGACAGCTTCCGAGAGTACCAAGAGACCCAGTACTTC.

This clone appeared once. The chain uses TRBV5-4 and TRBJ1-1; D unresolved. Trimming left V 2 bases short and J 4 bases short, with 15 bases between. The CDR3 consists of 15 residues. The germline V gene encodes CDR1 SGHNT and CDR2 YYREEE (reference sequence). CDR3: CASSFDAAVGTEAFF. As DNA, the CDR3 is TGTGCCAGCAGCTTTGATGCGGCGGTGGGCACTGAAGCTTTCTTT.

The V gene is TRBV5-1, the J gene TRBJ2-1, with 11 nucleotides matching TRBD1. The V and J ends lost 4 bases and 7 bases, in that order; junction bases with no gene match: 4. The CDR3 runs to 14 residues. Germline-derived CDR1 and CDR2 are SGHRS and YFSETQ. CDR3 in DNA: TGCGCCAGCAGCCGGGACAGGGGGATGAATGAGCAGTTCTTC. Translated, it gives CASSRDRGMNEQFF.

The chain carries TRBV4-1 and TRBJ1-1; tentatively, D is TRBD1 (5 bases). Trimming left V 2 bases short and J 1 base short, with 11 bases between. In germline, CDR1 is MGHRA, CDR2 YSYEKL. CDR3 length: 15 residues. The CDR3 DNA reads TGCGCCAGCAGCCAATTAGGCCAGGGGAACACTGAAGCTTTCTTT. It encodes CASSQLGQGNTEAFF.

DNA for the CDR3: TGTGCCAGCAGTTACTCGCCGGAGACCCACGAGCAGTACTTC. This sequence encodes CASSYSPETHEQYF. The chain combines TRBV6-5 with TRBJ2-7; unclear D gene. V lost 0 bases to trimming and J lost 5 bases, with 11 bases between them. This CDR3 is 14 amino acids long. The germline gives CDR1 MNHEY, CDR2 SVGAGI.

The rearrangement joins TRBV6-1 to TRBJ2-7, with 8 bases lining up with TRBD1. Germline V lookup: CDR1 MNHNS, CDR2 SASEGT. CDR3 length equals 13 residues. The J segment lost 0 bases and the V segment lost 10 bases, leaving 5 bases of the junction unmatched. The CDR3 nucleotides read TGTGCCACCTGGGACAGGAGCTCCTACGAGCAGTACTTC. Protein sequence: CATWDRSSYEQYF.

This clone has just a few counts. The chain has TRBV7-2 and TRBJ2-2, with TRBD2 matching over 14 bases. The V segment lost 5 bases and the J segment 4 bases; nucleotides outside the gene matches: 6. The CDR3 consists of 17 residues. Germline CDR1 and CDR2: SGHTA and FQGNSA. The CDR3 loop reads CASSGGTSGGPTGELFF. In DNA, the CDR3 is TGTGCCAGCAGCGGGGGGACTAGCGGGGGACCCACCGGGGAGCTGTTTTTT. Full variable domain (rest looked up from reference TRBV7-2 and TRBJ2-2): GAGVSQSPSNKVTEKGKDVELRCDPISGHTALYWYRQSLGQGLEFLIYFQGNSAPDKSGLPSDRFSAERTGGSVSTLTIQRTQQEDSAVYLCASSGGTSGGPTGELFFGEGSRLTVL.

This clone was seen only a few times. This sequence joins TRBV6-5 and TRBJ2-5; D is unresolved. V was shortened by 7 bases and J by 1 base, with 10 bases between the two germline ends. The CDR3 is made up of 13 amino acids. Germline values: CDR1 MNHEY, CDR2 SVGAGI. CDR3 loop: CASNKHRQETQYF. The CDR3 coding sequence is TGTGCCAGCAATAAACACCGCCAAGAGACCCAGTACTTC.

Details on this clone: Germline and junction disagree at one end, which may indicate a read error. This rearrangement joins TRBV7-7 to TRBJ1-1; no clear D. Germline loops: CDR1 SSHAT, CDR2 FNYEAQ (reference sequence). The length of the CDR3 is 13 residues. The DNA for the CDR3 is TGTGCTAGCAGCGTGACACTGAACACTGAAGCTTTCTTT. It specifies CASSVTLNTEAFF.

This rearrangement joins TRBV5-4 to TRBJ1-1; the match to TRBD1 covers 7 bases. There are 15 residues in the CDR3. The V segment lost 2 bases and the J segment 7 bases; nucleotides outside the gene matches: 11. Germline V gene data show CDR1 as SGHNT and CDR2 as YYREEE (reference sequence). Written as DNA, the CDR3 is TGTGCCAGCAGCTTTGGCCCCCGGGACAGCTATGAAGCTTTCTTT. Translation: CASSFGPRDSYEAFF. Full variable domain (rest looked up from reference TRBV5-4 and TRBJ1-1): ETGVTQSPTHLIKTRGQQVTLRCSSQSGHNTVSWYQQALGQGPQFIFQYYREEENGRGNFPPRFSGLQFPNYSSELNVNALELDDSALYLCASSFGPRDSYEAFFGQGTRLTVV.

This clone was observed a handful of times. This chain's CDR3 is CASSETEPIAKNIQYF. DNA of the CDR3: TGTGCCAGCAGTGAAACAGAACCAATAGCCAAAAACATTCAGTACTTC. The J gene is TRBJ2-4, the V gene TRBV6-1, with unresolved D. This CDR3 is built from 16 residues. V lost 2 bases and J 0 bases, leaving 11 bases between the germline ends. CDR1 and CDR2 from the germline V gene are MNHNS and SASEGT.

The chain's CDR3 is CASSYRNRGAYEQYF. The CDR3 DNA reads TGTGCCAGCAGTTACAGAAACCGGGGGGCCTACGAGCAGTACTTC. The V call is TRBV7-6, the J call TRBJ2-7; 7 bases agree with TRBD2. With 6 bases clipped from V and 2 bases from J, the junction kept 10 bases outside the gene matches. Germline assignment: CDR1 SGHVS and CDR2 FNYEAQ. This CDR3 has 15 amino acids.

The chain couples TRBV15 to TRBJ2-5, with 12 positions matching TRBD2. The CDR3 has 14 amino acids. The trim removed 4 bases at V and 4 bases at J, leaving 1 base unmatched. Germline V gene data show CDR1 as LNHNV and CDR2 as YYDKDF (reference sequence). The CDR3 region has the DNA TGTGCCACCAGCACGACTAGCGGGGGAGAGACCCAGTACTTC. Protein sequence: CATSTTSGGETQYF.

The chain is built from TRBV4-1 and TRBJ1-3, with 7 bases identical to TRBD1. V lost 4 bases to trimming and J lost 4 bases; unmatched junction nucleotides: 7. In germline, CDR1 is MGHRA, CDR2 YSYEKL. The CDR3 is 15 residues long. This chain's CDR3 is CASSPPTGSGNTIYF. In DNA, the CDR3 is TGCGCCAGCAGCCCTCCGACAGGGTCCGGAAACACCATATATTTT.

The chain couples TRBV12-2 to TRBJ2-7; TRBD2 is the table's D call, not checked against the DNA. TRBV12-2 is shown as a pseudogene. This CDR3 has 15 residues. The CDR3 loop is CASRLAFSPPGEQYF. The CDR3 DNA reads as TGTGCAAGTCGCTTAGCGTTTTCCCCACCCGGGGAGCAGTACTTC.

The chain uses TRBV6-1 and TRBJ1-2; the D gene is possibly TRBD1 (5 bases). This CDR3 is built from 14 residues. Germline values: CDR1 MNHNS, CDR2 SASEGT. V dropped 0 bases and J dropped 7 bases, with 12 bases sitting between them. CDR3 DNA: TGTGCCAGCAGTGAAGCGCGGGGGGGTACTGGCTACACCTTC. As protein: CASSEARGGTGYTF.

The gene calls are TRBV4-3 and TRBJ2-3; the match to TRBD2 covers 7 bases. Germline CDR1 is LGHNA and CDR2 is YSLEER. The CDR3 extends over 16 amino acids. V gave up 0 bases and J gave up 1 base; unmatched junction bases: 4. The CDR3 loop reads CASSQDLSGGTDTQYF. The CDR3 bases are TGCGCCAGCAGCCAAGATCTGAGCGGGGGCACAGATACGCAGTATTTT.

J is TRBJ1-1 and V is TRBV7-6, with 9 nucleotides matching TRBD1. CDR1 and CDR2 (germline): SGHVS, FNYEAQ. The CDR3 spans 15 residues. V shed 6 bases, J shed 5 bases, and the junction held 10 bases outside the gene matches. CDR3 nucleotides: TGTGCCAGCAGTCGCATCGACAGGGGGAATACTGAAGCTTTCTTT. Protein product: CASSRIDRGNTEAFF.

This clone has only a few counts. CDR3 protein: CASTAGQGTGELFF. The CDR3 DNA is TGTGCCAGCACCGCGGGACAGGGGACCGGGGAGCTGTTTTTT. The genes are TRBV7-3 and TRBJ2-2; TRBD1 aligns across 10 bases. Germline V gene sequence: CDR1 SGHTA, CDR2 FQGTGA. The V and J ends lost 7 bases and 5 bases, in that order; junction bases with no gene match: 4. This CDR3 is 14 amino acids long.

The chain is built from TRBV7-2 and TRBJ2-2, with 7 bases fitting TRBD2. The V gene's germline CDR1 is SGHTA and CDR2 FQGNSA. V trimming: 8 bases; J trimming: 5 bases; junction bases outside the gene matches: 11. The CDR3 runs to 15 residues. In nucleotides, the CDR3 is TGTGCCAGCGTGGGAGGGATGAGGTGGACCGGGGAGCTGTTTTTT. Its translation: CASVGGMRWTGELFF.

J is TRBJ1-1 and V is TRBV6-5; D unresolved. Germline-derived CDR1 and CDR2 are MNHEY and SVGAGI. Trimming pared 5 bases from V and 0 bases from J, leaving 13 bases between. The CDR3 runs to 15 residues. CDR3 DNA: TGTGCCAGCAGTAAGACCGGACTGATGAACACTGAAGCTTTCTTT. This translates into CASSKTGLMNTEAFF.

The chain has TRBV6-5 and TRBJ2-5; 7 nucleotides match TRBD2. CDR1 and CDR2 from the germline V gene are MNHEY and SVGAGI. J gave up 5 bases and V 0 bases, and 6 bases lay outside the gene matches. The CDR3 contains 15 residues. CDR3 nucleotides: TGTGCCAGCAGTTACTCACCGGGGGGTAGGGAGACCCAGTACTTC. This gives the protein CASSYSPGGRETQYF.

This rearrangement joins TRBV7-9 to TRBJ2-2; the D is unclear. The germline V gene has CDR1 SEHNR and CDR2 FQNEAQ (reference sequence). Trimming shortened V by 5 bases and J by 1 base, and 14 bases separated the two germline ends. The CDR3 contains 16 residues. Here the CDR3 DNA reads TGTGCCAGCAGCCGGCCCGAGGTTGGGAACACCGGGGAGCTGTTTTTT. Amino acid sequence: CASSRPEVGNTGELFF.